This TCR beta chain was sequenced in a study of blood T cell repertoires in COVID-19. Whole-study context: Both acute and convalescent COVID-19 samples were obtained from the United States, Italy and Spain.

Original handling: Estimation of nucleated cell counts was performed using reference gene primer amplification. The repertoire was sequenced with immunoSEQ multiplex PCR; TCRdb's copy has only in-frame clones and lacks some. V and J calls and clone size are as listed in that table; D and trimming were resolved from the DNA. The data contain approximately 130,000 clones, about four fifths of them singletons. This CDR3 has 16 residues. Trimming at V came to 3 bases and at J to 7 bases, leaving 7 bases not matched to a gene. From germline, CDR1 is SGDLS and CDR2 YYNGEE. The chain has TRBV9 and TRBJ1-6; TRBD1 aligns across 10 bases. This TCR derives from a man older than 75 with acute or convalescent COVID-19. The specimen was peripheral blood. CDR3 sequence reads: CASSGGQGGYNSPLHF. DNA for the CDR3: TGTGCCAGCAGCGGTGGACAGGGGGGATACAATTCACCCCTCCACTTT.